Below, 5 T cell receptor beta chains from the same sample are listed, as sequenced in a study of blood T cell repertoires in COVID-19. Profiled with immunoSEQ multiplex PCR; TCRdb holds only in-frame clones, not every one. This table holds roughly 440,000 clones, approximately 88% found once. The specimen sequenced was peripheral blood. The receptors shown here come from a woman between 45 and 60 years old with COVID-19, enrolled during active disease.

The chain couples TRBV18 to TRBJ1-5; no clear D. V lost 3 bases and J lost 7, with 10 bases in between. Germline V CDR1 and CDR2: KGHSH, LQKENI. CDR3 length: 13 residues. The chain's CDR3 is CASSPQETQPQHF. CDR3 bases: TGTGCCAGCTCACCCCAGGAAACCCAGCCCCAGCATTTT.

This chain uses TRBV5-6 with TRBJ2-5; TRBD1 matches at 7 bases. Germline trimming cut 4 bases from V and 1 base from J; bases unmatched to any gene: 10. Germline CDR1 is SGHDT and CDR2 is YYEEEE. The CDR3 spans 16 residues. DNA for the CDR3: TGTGCCAGCAGCCGATGGGGACAGCCACCCCAAGAGACCCAGTACTTC. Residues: CASSRWGQPPQETQYF.

The CDR3 region is CASRSTGTKEETQYF. The CDR3, as DNA: TGCGCCAGCAGATCAACCGGGACAAAAGAAGAGACCCAGTACTTC. The chain carries TRBV5-1 and TRBJ2-5; D might be TRBD1 (6 bases). The CDR3 covers 15 residues. CDR1 and CDR2 (germline): SGHRS, YFSETQ. The germline V and J ends were trimmed by 5 bases and 3 bases, with 17 bases remaining between them.

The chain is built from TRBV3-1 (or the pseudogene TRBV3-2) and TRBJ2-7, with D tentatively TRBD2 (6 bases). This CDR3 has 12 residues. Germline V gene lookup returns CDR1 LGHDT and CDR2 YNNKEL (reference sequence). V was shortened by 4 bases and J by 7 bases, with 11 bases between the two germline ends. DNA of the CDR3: TGTGCCAGCAGCCTCCTCGCGGGGGAGCAGTACTTC. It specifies CASSLLAGEQYF.

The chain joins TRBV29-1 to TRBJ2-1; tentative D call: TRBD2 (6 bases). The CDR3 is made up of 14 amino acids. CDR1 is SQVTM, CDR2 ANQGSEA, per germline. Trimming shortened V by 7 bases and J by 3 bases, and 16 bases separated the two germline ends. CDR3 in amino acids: CSAEGSTVYNEQFF. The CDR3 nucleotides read TGCAGCGCGGAGGGTTCGACAGTCTACAATGAGCAGTTCTTC.